The present T cell receptor (beta chain) was sequenced within a study of blood T cell repertoires in COVID-19. At the level of the study: Collection of acute and convalescent COVID-19 samples took place in the United States, Italy and Spain. T cells, B-cell-depleted T cells, or PBMCs supplied cDNA or gDNA.

This CDR3 is 15 amino acids long. Trimming at V came to 2 bases and at J to 4 bases, leaving 6 bases not matched to a gene. Germline loops: CDR1 MNHNS, CDR2 SASEGT. How the authors handled the data: Amplification from reference gene primers served as the basis for estimated nucleated cell counts. Sequenced by immunoSEQ multiplex PCR; TCRdb stores in-frame clones only, minus some. V and J calls and clone size follow that table, whereas D and trimming were derived from the DNA. The sample lists roughly 130,000 clones; approximately 88% were seen once. This clone was seen a few times. J is TRBJ2-3 and V is TRBV6-1; 7 positions agree with TRBD1. The sequence was collected from a woman younger than 45 who had recovered from COVID-19. The sequencing input was peripheral blood. Here the CDR3 reads CASSESPTGADTQYF. In DNA, the CDR3 is TGTGCCAGCAGTGAAAGCCCCACAGGGGCAGATACGCAGTATTTT.